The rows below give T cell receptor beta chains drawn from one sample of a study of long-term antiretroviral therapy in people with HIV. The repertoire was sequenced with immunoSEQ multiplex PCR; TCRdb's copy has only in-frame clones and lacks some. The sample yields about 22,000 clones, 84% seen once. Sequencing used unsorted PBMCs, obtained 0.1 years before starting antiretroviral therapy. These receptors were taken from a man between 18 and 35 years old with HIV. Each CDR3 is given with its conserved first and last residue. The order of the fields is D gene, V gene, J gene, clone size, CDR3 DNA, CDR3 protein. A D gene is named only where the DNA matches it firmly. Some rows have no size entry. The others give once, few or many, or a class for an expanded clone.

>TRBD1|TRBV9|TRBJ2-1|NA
TGTGCCAGCAGCCCCCGGGGACAGGGGGCTGTAAATGAGCAGTTCTTC
CASSPRGQGAVNEQFF
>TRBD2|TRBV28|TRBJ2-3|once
TGTGCCAGCAGTTTACCTAGCGGGAGGCCAGATACGCAGTATTTT
CASSLPSGRPDTQYF
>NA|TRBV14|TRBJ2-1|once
TGTGCCAGCAGCCAAGATTGGGGAAACAATGAGCAGTTCTTC
CASSQDWGNNEQFF
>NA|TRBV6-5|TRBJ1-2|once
TGTGCCAGCAGTTACTCTCCCAGGGGCGACTCGGAGGGCTACACCTTC
CASSYSPRGDSEGYTF
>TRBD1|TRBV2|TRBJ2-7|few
TGTGCCAGCAGTGTAGGGGGCCCCTACGAGCAGTACTTC
CASSVGGPYEQYF
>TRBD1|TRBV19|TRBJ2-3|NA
TGTGCCAGTAGTATCGGGACAGGGGCGGATACGCAGTATTTT
CASSIGTGADTQYF
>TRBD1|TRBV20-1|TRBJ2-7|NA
TGCAGTGCTAGAGAGGACAGGGAGCAGTACTTC
CSAREDREQYF
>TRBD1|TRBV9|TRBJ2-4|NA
TGTGCCAGCAGCGCAGACAGGGTGAACATTCAGTACTTC
CASSADRVNIQYF
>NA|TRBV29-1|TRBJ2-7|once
TGCAGCGTGGGTGTAGGGGCAAGCTCCTACGAGCAGTACTTC
CSVGVGASSYEQYF
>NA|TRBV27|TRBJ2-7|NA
TGTGCCAGCAGTTTAAATCGTGTGTCTGAGCAGTACTTC
CASSLNRVSEQYF
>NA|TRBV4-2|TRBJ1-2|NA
TGTGCCAGCAGCTTTACCACGGGGCTGGCCTATGGCTACACCTTC
CASSFTTGLAYGYTF
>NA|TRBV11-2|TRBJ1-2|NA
TGTGCCAGCAGCTTAGCCCGGCATTATGGCTACACCTTC
CASSLARHYGYTF
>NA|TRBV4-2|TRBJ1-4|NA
TGTGCCAGCAGCCAAGGGTCAGGGCGGGGAGATGAAAAACTGTTTTTT
CASSQGSGRGDEKLFF
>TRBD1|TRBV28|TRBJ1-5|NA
TGTGCCAGCAGTTTAGGGACAGTCTTGGGCAATCAGCCCCAGCATTTT
CASSLGTVLGNQPQHF
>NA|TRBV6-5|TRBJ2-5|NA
TGTGCCAGCGGGGTAGCGTTGGGGACCCAGTACTTC
CASGVALGTQYF
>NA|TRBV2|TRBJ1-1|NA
TGTGCCAGCAGTGAAGTTGGGGACACTGAAGCTTTCTTT
CASSEVGDTEAFF
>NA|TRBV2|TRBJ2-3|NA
TGTGCCAGCATTACGACAGACTTTCTACACGAGGGTCTCCCAGATACGCAGTATTTT
CASITTDFLHEGLPDTQYF
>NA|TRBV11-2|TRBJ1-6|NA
TGTGCCAGCAGCTTAGTTCTGGGTGGGTCCTATAATTCACCCCTCCACTTT
CASSLVLGGSYNSPLHF
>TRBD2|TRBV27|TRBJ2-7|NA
TGTGCCAGCAGTTCCCGGGGTAGCGGGAGTAGAGAGGAGCAGTACTTC
CASSSRGSGSREEQYF
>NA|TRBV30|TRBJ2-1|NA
TGTGCCTGGAGTGTACGTGTTCCACTTACCCCCTACAATGAGCAGTTCTTC
CAWSVRVPLTPYNEQFF
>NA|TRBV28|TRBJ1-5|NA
TGTGCCAGCAGTCAACCTTCTTCGAATCAGCCCCAGCATTTT
CASSQPSSNQPQHF
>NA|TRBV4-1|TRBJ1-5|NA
TGCGCCAGCAGCCAGACCAGAGATCAGCCCCAGCATTTT
CASSQTRDQPQHF
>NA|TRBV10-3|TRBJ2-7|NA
TGTGCCATCGGGAGCAGGGAGACCTACGAGCAGTACTTC
CAIGSRETYEQYF
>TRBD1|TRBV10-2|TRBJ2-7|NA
TGCGCCAGCAGTGGGGTCGGACAGGGAAGTTCCGAGCAGTACTTC
CASSGVGQGSSEQYF
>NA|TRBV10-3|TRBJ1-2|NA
TGTGCCATCACCTTCTCGACAGATGATGGCTACACCTTC
CAITFSTDDGYTF
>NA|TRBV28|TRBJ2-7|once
TGTGCCAGCAGTTTTGGCAGGACGGGCGAGCAGTACTTC
CASSFGRTGEQYF
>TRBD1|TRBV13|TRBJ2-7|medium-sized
TGTGCCAGCAGCTTCGAATACAGGGGCGGGCAGTACTTC
CASSFEYRGGQYF
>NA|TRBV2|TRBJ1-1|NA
TGTGCCACTAAAGTAAGGAGTTCTGAAGCTTTCTTT
CATKVRSSEAFF
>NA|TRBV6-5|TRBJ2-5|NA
TGTGCCAGCAGTTACGAGGGTGAGACCCAGTACTTC
CASSYEGETQYF
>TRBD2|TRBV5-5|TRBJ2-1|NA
TGTGCCAGCAGCTTGCCACCGGGGGGTAAGCAGTTCTTC
CASSLPPGGKQFF
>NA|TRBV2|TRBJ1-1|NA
TGTGCCAGCGTCTCCGGGGCGACTGGCGGTTTCTTT
CASVSGATGGFF
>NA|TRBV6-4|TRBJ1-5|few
TGTGCCAGCAGTGACTCGAACCGACTGCGGCCCCAGCATTTT
CASSDSNRLRPQHF
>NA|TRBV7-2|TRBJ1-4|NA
TGTGCCAGCAGCACCAAGGGGAGGGGAGGGTTGGAAAAACTGTTTTTT
CASSTKGRGGLEKLFF
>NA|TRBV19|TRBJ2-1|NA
TGTGCCAGTAGTAGGGATCTCTACAATGAGCAGTTCTTC
CASSRDLYNEQFF
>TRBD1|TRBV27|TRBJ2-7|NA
TGTGCCACCCCCCTCGGGACAGGGCTCTACGAGCAGTACTTC
CATPLGTGLYEQYF
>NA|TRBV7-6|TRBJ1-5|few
TGTGCCAGCAGCTTAGCCGGGGCCGGGGGGCAGCCCCAGCATTTT
CASSLAGAGGQPQHF
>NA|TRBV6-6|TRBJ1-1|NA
TGTGCCAGCCTGACCGTGAACACTGAAGCTTTCTTT
CASLTVNTEAFF
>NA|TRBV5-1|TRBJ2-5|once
TGCGCCAGCAGCTCCGGGACCTACGCACTGGTAGACCGGGACTTC
CASSSGTYALVDRDF
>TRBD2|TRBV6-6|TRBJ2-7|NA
TGTGCCAGCAGCTTAGCGGGGGAAGACGAGCAGTACTTC
CASSLAGEDEQYF
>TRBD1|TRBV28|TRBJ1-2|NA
TGTGCCAGCAGGCACTCCGACAGGGTCTATGGCTACACCTTC
CASRHSDRVYGYTF
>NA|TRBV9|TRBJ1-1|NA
TGTGCCAGCAGCACCGGGAACACTGAAGCTTTCTTT
CASSTGNTEAFF
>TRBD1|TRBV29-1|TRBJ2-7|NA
TGCAGCGTTCGACAGGGTGCCTACGAGCAGTACTTC
CSVRQGAYEQYF
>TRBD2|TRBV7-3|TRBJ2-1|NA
TGTGCCAGCAGTTACCTAGCGGACCAGTACAATGAGCAGTTCTTC
CASSYLADQYNEQFF
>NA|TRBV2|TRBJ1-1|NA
TGTGCCAGCAGTGAACGGCATCCCGTGAACACTGAAGCTTTCTTT
CASSERHPVNTEAFF
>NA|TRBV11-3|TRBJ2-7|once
TGTGCCAGCAGCTTAGTCTTGAGACACCTCCTCCACGAGCAGTACTTC
CASSLVLRHLLHEQYF